Below are 9 T cell receptor beta chains sequenced from a single sample in a study of blood T cell repertoires in COVID-19 (dated by TCRdb to 2020 to 2021). The library was prepared using the immunoSEQ multiplex PCR assay. Held by TCRdb, this immuneACCESS table contains in-frame sequences only and omits some clones. Under half of the omission traces to an unresolved V gene where checked; the cause of the rest is unknown. For this sample there are around 97,000 clones; roughly 87% appear just once. Clones ranked in the top ten supply 3.1% of the sample. The source material was peripheral blood. These receptor sequences come from a man aged 50 to 60 in a cohort sampled during active COVID-19.

The gene calls are TRBV24-1 and TRBJ1-4; D perhaps matches TRBD1 (6 bases). Per the germline V gene, CDR1 is KGHDR and CDR2 is SFDVKD. With 4 bases removed from V and 7 bases from J, the gap between germline ends came to 18 bases. The CDR3 runs 16 residues. CDR3 nucleotides: TGTGCCACCAGTGACCCAGGACAGCCGGGGGGTGAAAAACTGTTTTTT. Protein product: CATSDPGQPGGEKLFF.

The DNA for the CDR3 is TGTGCCAGCAGCACCGGGAGAAACAATGAGCAGTTCTTC. It codes for CASSTGRNNEQFF. The rearrangement joins TRBV7-3 to TRBJ2-1; D may be TRBD2 (6 bases). Germline CDR1 reads SGHTA; CDR2 reads FQGTGA. V lost 5 bases and J lost 5, with 10 bases in between. CDR3 length equals 13 residues.

V and J are TRBV21-1 and TRBJ2-3; the DNA was not used to check the table's D call, TRBD2. TRBV21-1 is noted as a pseudogene. CDR3 length equals 15 residues. The CDR3 reads CASTFSGEVADTQYF. DNA for the CDR3: TGTGCCAGCACTTTTAGCGGGGAGGTTGCAGATACGCAGTATTTT.

V is TRBV15 and J is TRBJ2-3, with 7 bases lining up with TRBD1. The CDR3 consists of 16 residues. V lost 5 bases and J lost 7; bases outside the gene matches: 15. The germline V gene encodes CDR1 LNHNV and CDR2 YYDKDF (reference sequence). The CDR3 sequence is CATSATDRVVLNTQYF. The CDR3 bases are TGTGCCACCAGCGCAACCGACAGGGTCGTGCTAAATACGCAGTATTTT.

The chain uses TRBV19 and TRBJ2-2; 12 bases line up with TRBD1. V shed 1 base and J 6 bases; nucleotides not matched to a gene: 6. The CDR3 contains 17 residues. Germline assignment: CDR1 LNHDA and CDR2 SQIVND (reference sequence). CDR3 protein: CASSIGWDRGLAGELFF. CDR3 coding DNA: TGTGCCAGTAGTATAGGGTGGGACAGGGGGCTCGCCGGGGAGCTGTTTTTT.

The genes are TRBV7-2 and TRBJ2-7, with TRBD2 matching over 9 bases. The V segment lost 5 bases and the J segment 5 bases; nucleotides outside the gene matches: 13. Germline V lookup: CDR1 SGHTA, CDR2 FQGNSA. The CDR3 length is 16 residues. CDR3 coding DNA: TGTGCCAGCAGCCCGTCATGGGCGGGGGGGCGCAACGAGCAGTACTTC. Translating it yields CASSPSWAGGRNEQYF.

This sequence joins TRBV6-5 and TRBJ1-1; D is unclear. The germline V gene has CDR1 MNHEY and CDR2 SVGAGI. V lost 6 bases, J lost 5 bases, and 10 bases lay in between. This CDR3 comprises 12 residues. CDR3 nucleotide sequence: TGTGCCAGCAGCCCGAGGTTTACTGAAGCTTTCTTT. It specifies CASSPRFTEAFF.

The gene calls are TRBV6-5 and TRBJ2-5; the match to TRBD2 covers 8 bases. This CDR3 is 15 amino acids long. Germline assignment: CDR1 MNHEY and CDR2 SVGAGI. V lost 1 base to trimming and J lost 7 bases; unmatched junction nucleotides: 8. The CDR3 loop is CASSYFSGGLGTQYF. The CDR3 nucleotides are TGTGCCAGCAGTTACTTCAGCGGGGGTTTGGGGACCCAGTACTTC.

The chain uses TRBV9 and TRBJ1-3; D is possibly TRBD1 (6 bases). CDR1 and CDR2 (germline): SGDLS, YYNGEE. This CDR3 is 14 amino acids long. Trimming stripped 2 bases from V and 7 bases from J, with 13 bases between. The CDR3 sequence: CASSVKGVQNTIYF. The DNA for the CDR3 is TGTGCCAGCAGCGTCAAGGGGGTTCAGAACACCATATATTTT. The entire variable domain, with the rest obtained from reference TRBV9 and TRBJ1-3, is as follows: DSGVTQTPKHLITATGQRVTLRCSPRSGDLSVYWYQQSLDQGLQFLIQYYNGEERAKGNILERFSAQQFPDLHSELNLSSLELGDSALYFCASSVKGVQNTIYFGEGSWLTVV.